Presented here are 18 T cell receptor beta chains from one specimen sequenced in a study of cytomegalovirus exposure and HLA in healthy donors. It was with 60 Vbeta and 13 Jbeta primers that the PCR ran. TCRdb's table, derived via immunoSEQ multiplex PCR, lists solely in-frame clones and lacks some. This table holds roughly 110,000 clones, around 82% found once. Input material: PBMCs. The receptors here all came from a man aged 45 to 65 in good health and CMV-seronegative.

The chain uses TRBV9 and TRBJ1-6, with TRBD1 identical over 7 bases. This CDR3 spans 15 amino acids. Trimming took 2 bases from V and 9 from J; bases not matched to a gene: 8. Germline assignment: CDR1 SGDLS and CDR2 YYNGEE. For the CDR3, the DNA is TGTGCCAGCAGCGTCGAGGCAGGGGGGAGTTCACCCCTCCACTTT. This codes for CASSVEAGGSSPLHF.

The V gene is TRBV28, the J gene TRBJ1-6; TRBD1 agrees at 7 bases. The V gene's germline CDR1 is MDHEN and CDR2 SYDVKM. The CDR3 loop spans 12 amino acids. J was trimmed by 9 bases and V by 6 bases; bases with no gene match: 2. The CDR3 nucleotides are TGTGCCAGCAGACAGGGGTTTTCACCCCTCCACTTT. Translated: CASRQGFSPLHF. The full variable domain, completed using reference TRBV28 and TRBJ1-6, is DVKVTQSSRYLVKRTGEKVFLECVQDMDHENMFWYRQDPGLGLRLIYFSYDVKMKEKGDIPEGYSVSREKKERFSLILESASTNQTSMYLCASRQGFSPLHFGNGTRLTVT.

This chain links TRBV30 with TRBJ1-5; D is uncertain. Per the germline V gene, CDR1 is GTSNPN and CDR2 is SVGIG (reference sequence). The CDR3 covers 12 residues. V dropped 2 bases and J dropped 3 bases, with 5 bases sitting between them. This CDR3 reads CAWSTVNQPQHF. CDR3 bases: TGTGCCTGGAGTACAGTCAATCAGCCCCAGCATTTT. Full variable domain (missing parts from reference TRBV30 and TRBJ1-5): SQTIHQWPATLVQPVGSPLSLECTVEGTSNPNLYWYRQAAGRGLQLLFYSVGIGQISSEVPQNLSASRPQDRQFILSSKKLLLSDSGFYLCAWSTVNQPQHFGDGTRLSIL.

This chain connects TRBV6-5 to TRBJ2-3; weak D call: TRBD2 (6 bases). CDR3 size: 14 residues. Germline V gene lookup returns CDR1 MNHEY and CDR2 SVGAGI. V lost 8 bases to trimming and J lost 1 base, with 13 bases between them. The CDR3 DNA reads as TGTGCCAGCTCAGCGGGCTCGGGCACAGATACGCAGTATTTT. It encodes CASSAGSGTDTQYF.

V usage is TRBV9 and J usage is TRBJ2-1; no firm D call. There are 15 residues in the CDR3. Trimming cost V 0 bases and J 2 bases, with 9 bases left between them. CDR1 is SGDLS and CDR2 is YYNGEE in the germline V gene. The CDR3 DNA follows: TGTGCCAGCAGCGTAGGGGCTGCGACCTACAATGAGCAGTTCTTC. It codes for CASSVGAATYNEQFF.

The chain couples TRBV29-1 to TRBJ1-1; D perhaps matches TRBD1 (6 bases). Germline V lookup: CDR1 SQVTM, CDR2 ANQGSEA. The CDR3 has 14 amino acids. V lost 1 base to trimming and J lost 4 bases, with 13 bases between them. The CDR3 loop is CSVEGQARVTEAFF. CDR3 sequence (DNA): TGCAGCGTTGAAGGACAGGCCCGTGTCACTGAAGCTTTCTTT.

The genes are TRBV7-2 and TRBJ1-5; tentatively, D is TRBD1 (5 bases). Germline V gives CDR1 SGHTA, CDR2 FQGNSA. V was shortened by 1 base and J by 7 bases, with 8 bases between the two germline ends. The CDR3 extends over 13 amino acids. CDR3: CASSLGSGQPQHF. The CDR3 nucleotides read TGTGCCAGCAGCTTAGGATCAGGGCAGCCCCAGCATTTT.

The chain joins TRBV6-5 to TRBJ1-2, with unresolved D. Trimming shortened V by 5 bases and J by 0 bases, and 4 bases separated the two germline ends. Germline V CDR1 and CDR2: MNHEY, SVGAGI. The CDR3 is made up of 12 amino acids. The CDR3 region is CASSNTNYGYTF. The CDR3 nucleotides read TGTGCCAGCAGTAATACTAACTATGGCTACACCTTC.

This sequence joins TRBV27 and TRBJ2-5, with TRBD2 as a possible D gene (6 bases). Germline CDR1 MNHEY, CDR2 SMNVEV (reference sequence). V was cut by 6 bases and J by 7 bases, with 18 bases left in between. This CDR3 spans 14 amino acids. The CDR3 coding sequence is TGTGCCAGCAGCCCGGAATGGGGACTTTTGACCCAGTACTTC. Protein sequence: CASSPEWGLLTQYF.

This clone has just a few counts. The chain joins TRBV7-2 to TRBJ1-5; D is uncertain. The CDR3 is made up of 12 amino acids. The germline V and J ends were trimmed by 3 bases and 7 bases, with 7 bases remaining between them. Germline V gene data show CDR1 as SGHTA and CDR2 as FQGNSA. CDR3 DNA sequence: TGTGCCAGCAGCTTGAGGAGCCAGCCCCAGCATTTT. Translating gives CASSLRSQPQHF.

J is TRBJ1-2 and V is TRBV19; D unresolved. Germline CDR1 LNHDA, CDR2 SQIVND (reference sequence). Trimming took 7 bases from V and 1 from J, leaving 16 bases between them. This CDR3 region has 15 residues. The CDR3 region is CASTPNLQNNYGYTF. The CDR3 coding sequence is TGTGCCAGTACCCCTAACTTACAGAATAACTATGGCTACACCTTC.

V and J are TRBV6-5 and TRBJ1-2; possible D gene TRBD1, 5 bases. The CDR3 contains 14 residues. V was shortened by 1 base and J by 4 bases, with 10 bases between the two germline ends. Germline CDR1 MNHEY, CDR2 SVGAGI. In DNA, the CDR3 is TGTGCCAGCAGTTACTTATTGGGGCCCTATGGCTACACCTTC. It translates to CASSYLLGPYGYTF.

The rearrangement uses TRBV4-1 and TRBJ2-7; the match to TRBD2 covers 7 bases. The CDR3 covers 13 residues. Germline trimming cut 5 bases from V and 7 bases from J; bases unmatched to any gene: 8. Germline assignment: CDR1 MGHRA and CDR2 YSYEKL. The CDR3 bases are TGCGCCAGCAGCTCGGTGGGGGAGGGAGAGCAGTACTTC. Translated: CASSSVGEGEQYF.

The chain links TRBV6-5 to TRBJ1-1; D gene unclear. The germline gives CDR1 MNHEY, CDR2 SVGAGI. The germline V and J ends were trimmed by 2 bases and 3 bases, with 7 bases remaining between them. The CDR3 runs to 13 residues. CDR3 amino acids: CASSYTEHTEAFF. The CDR3 DNA sequence: TGTGCCAGCAGTTACACAGAGCACACTGAAGCTTTCTTT.

This sequence joins TRBV14 and TRBJ1-3; tentatively, D is TRBD1 (6 bases). Germline CDR1 and CDR2: SGHDN and FVKESK. Deletions cut 1 base from V and 0 bases from J, with 7 bases between. The CDR3 is 15 amino acids. CDR3 sequence (DNA): TGTGCCAGCAGCCAAGGGACAGCCTCTGGAAACACCATATATTTT. This codes for CASSQGTASGNTIYF.

The V and J genes are TRBV4-1 and TRBJ1-1; D is unclear. V lost 0 bases and J 4 bases, leaving 12 bases between the germline ends. The CDR3 covers 15 residues. Germline CDR1 and CDR2: MGHRA and YSYEKL. The CDR3 bases are TGCGCCAGCAGCCAAGATACTGGGTCGGGCACTGAAGCTTTCTTT. It is translated as CASSQDTGSGTEAFF.

CDR3 DNA: TGCGCCAGCAGCTTGTTAAGGACAGGGGGCATGGAGACCCAGTACTTC. Protein: CASSLLRTGGMETQYF. The rearrangement joins TRBV5-1 to TRBJ2-5, with TRBD1 matching 11 bases. V shed 1 base, J shed 5 bases, and the junction held 7 bases outside the gene matches. Germline V gene sequence: CDR1 SGHRS, CDR2 YFSETQ. The CDR3 is made up of 16 amino acids.

The gene calls are TRBV6-1 and TRBJ2-7; D is perhaps TRBD1 (6 bases). Germline CDR1 MNHNS, CDR2 SASEGT. The length of the CDR3 is 14 residues. The germline V and J ends were trimmed by 3 bases and 3 bases, with 12 bases remaining between them. The CDR3 nucleotides read TGTGCCAGCAGTGAGGACAGCAAAAACTACGAGCAGTACTTC. Protein: CASSEDSKNYEQYF.